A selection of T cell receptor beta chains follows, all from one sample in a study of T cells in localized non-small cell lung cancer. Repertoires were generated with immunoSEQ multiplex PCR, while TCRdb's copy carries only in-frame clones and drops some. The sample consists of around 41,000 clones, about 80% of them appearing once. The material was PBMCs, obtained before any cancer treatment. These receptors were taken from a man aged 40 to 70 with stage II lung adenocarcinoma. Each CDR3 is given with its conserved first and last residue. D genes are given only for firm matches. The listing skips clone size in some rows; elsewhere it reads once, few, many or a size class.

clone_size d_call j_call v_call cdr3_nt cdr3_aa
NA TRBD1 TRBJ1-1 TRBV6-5 TGTGCCAGCGGCCGCCAGGGGGCGAGCACTGAAGCTTTCTTT CASGRQGASTEAFF
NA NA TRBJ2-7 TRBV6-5 TGTGCCAGCAGTCTGGACGGGAACTACGAGCAGTACTTC CASSLDGNYEQYF
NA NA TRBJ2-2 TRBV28 TGTGCCAGCAGTTTGGGCAGGGTGGGTGGAAAAACCGGGGAGCTGTTTTTT CASSLGRVGGKTGELFF
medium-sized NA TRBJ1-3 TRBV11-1 TGTGCCAGCAGCGTGGACTCTGGAAACACCATATATTTT CASSVDSGNTIYF
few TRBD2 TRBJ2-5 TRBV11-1 TGTGCCAGCAGCTTAGCACCTAGCGGGGGACAAGAGACCCAGTACTTC CASSLAPSGGQETQYF
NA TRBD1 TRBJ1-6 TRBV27 TGTGCCAGCAGGGAACAGGGGATAGGGGGATTCCCCCTCCACTTT CASREQGIGGFPLHF
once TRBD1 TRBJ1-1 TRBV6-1 TGTGCCAGCGGCGGGACAGGGAAGAGCACTGAAGCTTTCTTT CASGGTGKSTEAFF
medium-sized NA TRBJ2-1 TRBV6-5 TGTGCCAGCAGTTACAGGTCACCGGGACGGGAGCAGTTCTTC CASSYRSPGREQFF
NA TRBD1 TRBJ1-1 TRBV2 TGTGCCACCCAGGGGGACAGAATAAACACTGAAGCTTTCTTT CATQGDRINTEAFF
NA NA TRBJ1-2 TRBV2 TGTGCCAGCAGTGCGTATGGCTACACCTTC CASSAYGYTF
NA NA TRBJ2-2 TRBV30 TGTGCCTGGAATACGGGACAGAACACCGGGGAGCTGTTTTTT CAWNTGQNTGELFF
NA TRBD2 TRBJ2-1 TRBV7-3 TGTGCCAGCAGCAACAGGACTAGCGGCTACAATGAGCAGTTCTTC CASSNRTSGYNEQFF
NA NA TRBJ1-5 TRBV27 TGTGCCAGCAGTCTTAGACAGGACCCTTATAGCAATCAGCCCCAGCATTTT CASSLRQDPYSNQPQHF
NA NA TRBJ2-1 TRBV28 TGTGCCAGCAGTCCATACTACAATGAGCAGTTCTTC CASSPYYNEQFF
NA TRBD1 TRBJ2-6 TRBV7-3 TGTGCCAGCAGCTTATCAAGGACAGGGGGCTCTGGGGCCAACGTCCTGACTTTC CASSLSRTGGSGANVLTF
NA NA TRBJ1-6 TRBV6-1 TGTGCCAGCAGTGAACCAGGGGCCGGCTCCTATAATTCACCCCTCCACTTT CASSEPGAGSYNSPLHF
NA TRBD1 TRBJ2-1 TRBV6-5 TGTGCCAGCAGTCCCGGGACAGACTACAATGAGCAGTTCTTC CASSPGTDYNEQFF
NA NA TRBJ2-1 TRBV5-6 TGTGCCAGCAGCTCGGTGCACTACAATGAGCAGTTCTTC CASSSVHYNEQFF
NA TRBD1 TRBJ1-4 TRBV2 TGTGCCAGCGGACAGGGGAGTGGGGAAAAACTGTTTTTT CASGQGSGEKLFF
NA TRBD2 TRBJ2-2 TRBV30 TGTGCCTTTTCGACTAGCGGCTACACCGGGGAGCTGTTTTTT CAFSTSGYTGELFF
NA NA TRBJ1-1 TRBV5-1 TGCGCCAGCAGCTTCGGCTCCATTGAAGGTGAAGCTTTCTTT CASSFGSIEGEAFF
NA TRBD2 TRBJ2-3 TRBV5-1 TGCGCCAGCACCACGGTGTGGACTAGCTCCGACACAGATACGCAGTATTTT CASTTVWTSSDTDTQYF
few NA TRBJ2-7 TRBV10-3 TGTGCCATCAGTGATCCCATGTTAGTCTCCTACGAGCAGTACTTC CAISDPMLVSYEQYF
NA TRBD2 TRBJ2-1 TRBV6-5 TGTGCCAGCAGTTACTCTGGGACTAGCGTCGACAATGAGCAGTTCTTC CASSYSGTSVDNEQFF
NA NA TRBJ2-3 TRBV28 TGTGCCAGCAGTTCTCTCGGGCAGAGCACAGATACGCAGTATTTT CASSSLGQSTDTQYF
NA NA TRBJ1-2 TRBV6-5 TGTGCCAGCCTTACAGGTGGAGGTGGCTACACCTTC CASLTGGGGYTF
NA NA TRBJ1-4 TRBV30 TGTGCCTGGAGCCTTGAAGGGATGGGGAAACTGTTTTTT CAWSLEGMGKLFF
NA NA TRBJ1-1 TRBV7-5 TGTGCCAGCAGCCAGATAATGGAGGCTTTCTTT CASSQIMEAFF
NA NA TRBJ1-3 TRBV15 TGTGCCACCAGCGCCAGGGAGTTCGGAAACACCATATATTTT CATSAREFGNTIYF
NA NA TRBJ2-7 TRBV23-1 TGCGCCAGCTGCTTTGGGGGGCCCTCCTACGAGCAGTACTTC CASCFGGPSYEQYF
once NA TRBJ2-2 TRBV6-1 TGTGCCAGCAGTGAAGAGGTGGGGGCGGCCACCGGGGAGCTGTTTTTT CASSEEVGAATGELFF
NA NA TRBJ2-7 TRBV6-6 TGTGCCAGCAGTTATAATCATGGGGAGCAGTACTTC CASSYNHGEQYF
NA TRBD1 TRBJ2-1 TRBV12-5 TGTGCTAGTGGTTGGGCGGACAGGGATGAGCAGTTCTTC CASGWADRDEQFF
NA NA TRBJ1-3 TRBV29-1 TGCAGCGTTGAAATGCGAGGCGGCAGAAACACCATATATTTT CSVEMRGGRNTIYF
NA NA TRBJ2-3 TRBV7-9 TGTGCCAGCAGCCGCGGGCCATCTAGCACAGATACGCAGTATTTT CASSRGPSSTDTQYF
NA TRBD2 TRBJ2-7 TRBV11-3 TGTGCCAGCAGCTTAGCTCGGGGACTAGCGGGAGGGCCTTTTAACGAGCAGTACTTC CASSLARGLAGGPFNEQYF
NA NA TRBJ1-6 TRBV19 TGTGCCAGTAGGGAAGCGGCCTATAATTCACCCCTCCACTTT CASREAAYNSPLHF
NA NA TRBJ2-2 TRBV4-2 TGTGCCAGCAGCCAAGATCGGGAACGGGAGTTGGCCGGGGAGCTGTTTTTT CASSQDRERELAGELFF
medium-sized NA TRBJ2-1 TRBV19 TGTGCCAGTAGTGGAACCCCGGGTGATTACAATGAGCAGTTCTTC CASSGTPGDYNEQFF
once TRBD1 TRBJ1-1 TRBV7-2 TGTGCCAGCAGCTCCCAGGGACAGGGGACCACTGAAGCTTTCTTT CASSSQGQGTTEAFF
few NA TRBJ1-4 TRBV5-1 TGCGCCAGCAGCTTGTCAGGGCCAGCAACTAATGAAAAACTGTTTTTT CASSLSGPATNEKLFF
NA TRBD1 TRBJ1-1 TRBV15 TGTGCCACCAGCAGAACTTTGGGACAGGGATTCACTGAAGCTTTCTTT CATSRTLGQGFTEAFF
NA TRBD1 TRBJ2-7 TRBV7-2 TGTGCCAGCAGCTTTGATCGGGACAGACCATACGAGCAGTACTTC CASSFDRDRPYEQYF
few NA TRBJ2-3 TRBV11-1 TGTGCCAGCAGCGCGGGACCAACTAGGATGGATACGCAGTATTTT CASSAGPTRMDTQYF
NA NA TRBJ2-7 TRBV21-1 TGTGCCAGCAGCCCCCCCCCGGCGGACAGGCTCCACGAGCAGTACTTC CASSPPPADRLHEQYF
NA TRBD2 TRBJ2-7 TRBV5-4 TGTGCCAGCAGCCGACAGCGGGAGAGGTCCTACGAGCAGTACTTC CASSRQRERSYEQYF
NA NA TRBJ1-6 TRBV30 TGTGCCTGGAACAAACAGCCTGATTCACCCCTCCACTTT CAWNKQPDSPLHF
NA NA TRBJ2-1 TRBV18 TGTGCCAGCTCACCAGGGGGCAGCTCCTACAATGAGCAGTTCTTC CASSPGGSSYNEQFF
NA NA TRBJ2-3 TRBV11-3 TGTGCCAGCAGCTTAGGCTACACAGATACGCAGTATTTT CASSLGYTDTQYF
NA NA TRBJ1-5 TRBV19 TGTGCCAGTAGGGTTTTGAGGGGGGCTGATCAGCCCCAGCATTTT CASRVLRGADQPQHF
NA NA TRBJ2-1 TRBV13 TGTGCCAGCAGCTTATGGGTTGAAGGGCAGTTCTTC CASSLWVEGQFF
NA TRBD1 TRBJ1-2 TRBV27 TGTGCCAGCAGTGCCCTGGACAGGGTAGGAGGCTACACCTTC CASSALDRVGGYTF
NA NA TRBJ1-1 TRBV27 TGTGCCAGCAGTTTATACAGGGTTAACACTGAAGCTTTCTTT CASSLYRVNTEAFF
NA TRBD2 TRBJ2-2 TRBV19 TGTGCCAGTAGTAGGGGGGAGGGGCCCACCGGGGAGCTGTTTTTT CASSRGEGPTGELFF
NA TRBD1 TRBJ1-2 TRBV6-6 TGTGCCAGCGTATCCGGGACAGGGAACTATGGCTACACCTTC CASVSGTGNYGYTF
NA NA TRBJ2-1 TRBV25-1 TGTGCCAGCAGCCGGGTGGGGACTTACAATGAGCAGTTCTTC CASSRVGTYNEQFF